These 10 T cell receptor beta chains were all obtained from the same sample, sequenced in a study of Ad26.COV2.S vaccination and SARS-CoV-2 variants. Treatment reported: some 20 received Ad26.COV2.S at low or high dose, single or two shots; about 5 received placebo; per-sample allocation not given. Sample collection was performed on day 63 after the first vaccine or placebo injection. Profiling relied on immunoSEQ multiplex PCR, and the TCRdb table lists in-frame clones only, not all of them. The sample holds around 270,000 clones, around 88% seen once. The specimen was peripheral blood, collected in a trial of Ad26.COV2.S vaccine versus placebo. Every receptor here comes from a person between 18 and 65 years old who received the Ad26.COV2.S COVID-19 vaccine or a placebo.

This sequence joins TRBV12-5 and TRBJ2-1; D may be TRBD1 (5 bases). CDR3 length: 10 amino acids. Germline lookup yields CDR1 LGHNT and CDR2 FRNRAP. V lost 2 bases to trimming and J lost 12 bases, with 5 bases between them. The CDR3 region has the DNA TGTGCTAGTGGTTTGACAGGGCAGTTCTTC. The encoded protein is CASGLTGQFF.

This clone was counted once. The sample holds other DNA sequences that translate to the same CDR3. V gene TRBV18 combines with J gene TRBJ2-7; D remains ambiguous. Germline V gene sequence: CDR1 KGHSH, CDR2 LQKENI. V gave up 2 bases and J gave up 2 bases, with 4 bases separating them. The CDR3 runs 12 residues. Written as DNA, the CDR3 is TGTGCCAGCTCACCAGGGACCTACGAGCAGTACGTC. It yields the protein CASSPGTYEQYV.

V is TRBV6-5 and J is TRBJ1-1; D perhaps matches TRBD1 (5 bases). The V end was cut by 4 bases, the J end by 4 bases, with 10 bases between. Germline CDR1 is MNHEY and CDR2 is SVGAGI. The CDR3 spans 13 residues. CDR3 nucleotides: TGTGCCAGCAGTTGGAAGGGGTCCACTGAAGCTTTCTTT. Translating it yields CASSWKGSTEAFF.

This clone was picked up one time. The J gene is TRBJ2-2, the V gene TRBV6-4; D unclear. The V gene lost 11 bases and the J gene lost 7 bases, with 8 bases spanning the gap. There are 10 residues in the CDR3. From germline, CDR1 is MRHNA and CDR2 SNTAGT. The CDR3 protein is CAGAFGELFF. CDR3 in DNA: TGTGCCGGAGCGTTCGGGGAGCTGTTTTTT.

The CDR3 loop reads CASRQPSTDTQYF. The CDR3 region has the DNA TGTGCCAGCAGACAACCTAGCACAGATACGCAGTATTTT. The rearrangement uses TRBV5-6 and TRBJ2-3; no definite D call. Germline-derived CDR1 and CDR2 are SGHDT and YYEEEE. Trimming removed 5 bases from V and 0 bases from J, with 7 bases in between. The CDR3 is 13 amino acids.

The rearrangement joins TRBV5-1 to TRBJ2-1, with a possible D match to TRBD1 (6 bases). The CDR3 runs 14 residues. Germline V gives CDR1 SGHRS, CDR2 YFSETQ. V was pared by 0 bases and J by 9 bases, with 13 bases between. The CDR3 sequence is CASSLGQVHGEQFF. The CDR3 nucleotides read TGCGCCAGCAGCTTGGGACAGGTACATGGTGAGCAGTTCTTC.

The chain combines TRBV7-3 with TRBJ1-6; D is possibly TRBD1 (5 bases). The CDR3 runs to 16 residues. Trimming removed 1 base at V and 5 bases at J, with 12 bases between. CDR1 is SGHTA, CDR2 FQGTGA, per germline. The CDR3, as DNA: TGTGCCAGCAGCTTAAGGTCAGGGCGGAATAATTCACCCCTCCACTTT. Protein sequence: CASSLRSGRNNSPLHF.

This sequence joins TRBV9 and TRBJ2-7; maybe TRBD1 (6 bases). The CDR3 length is 16 residues. Trimming took off 4 bases at V and 2 bases at J, with 19 bases between the two ends. Germline CDR1 is SGDLS and CDR2 is YYNGEE. The DNA of the CDR3 is TGTGCCAGCAGCTCCTCCGTTGACAGGACAGCCTACGAGCAGTACTTC. Amino acids: CASSSSVDRTAYEQYF.

V and J are TRBV9 and TRBJ2-1; 13 bases map to TRBD2. The CDR3 loop spans 18 amino acids. The germline CDR1 and CDR2 sequences are SGDLS and YYNGEE. V was pared by 4 bases and J by 7 bases, with 14 bases of the junction left unmatched. The CDR3 reads CASSPLRTSGSGRNEQFF. The CDR3 DNA reads as TGTGCCAGCAGCCCCCTGAGGACTAGCGGGAGTGGGCGGAATGAGCAGTTCTTC. Looking up the rest from reference TRBV9 and TRBJ2-1 gives the full variable domain: DSGVTQTPKHLITATGQRVTLRCSPRSGDLSVYWYQQSLDQGLQFLIQYYNGEERAKGNILERFSAQQFPDLHSELNLSSLELGDSALYFCASSPLRTSGSGRNEQFFGPGTRLTVL.

CDR3 sequence: CASSQEVGNLATEAFF. The CDR3 DNA reads TGCGCCAGCAGCCAAGAAGTCGGCAACTTGGCCACTGAAGCTTTCTTT. The chain recombines TRBV4-1 with TRBJ1-1; D is undetermined. Trimming stripped 0 bases from V and 4 bases from J, with 15 bases between. The CDR3 spans 16 residues. In germline, CDR1 is MGHRA, CDR2 YSYEKL.